This TCR beta chain was retrieved from a study of human T cells and chemical hapten exposure. Turning to the study itself: Throughout the approximately 25-week study, diphenylcyclopropenone was applied weekly to the patients' scalps.

This clonotype has ten or more counts. Its antigen is currently unknown. The time point was: pre-sensitization, week 0. Treatment given: therapeutic diphenylcyclopropenone sensitization with weekly scalp DPC. The germline CDR1 and CDR2 sequences are MNHEY and SVGAGI. V lost 0 bases to trimming and J lost 2 bases; unmatched junction nucleotides: 2. This CDR3 has 16 amino acids. Overall study results and limits: Versus controls, expanded TCRs had significantly more large CDR3 similarity clusters.

TCRdb reanalysed the RACE reads using MiXCR and keeps one entry per CDR3 protein. The sample lists some 330,000 distinct CDR3 sequences, around 5.5% occurring once. The sequence was collected from a woman between 18 and 30 years old with alopecia areata. Some clones in this sample may be carry-over from other donors' samples. Sequenced material: whole blood, taken in connection with sensitization to the hapten diphenylcyclopropenone (DPC). The chain combines TRBV6-5 with TRBJ2-5; 11 nucleotides agree with TRBD2. CDR3 region: CASSYSGTSGQETQYF. CDR3 DNA: TGTGCCAGCAGTTACTCCGGGACTAGCGGACAAGAGACCCAGTACTTC.